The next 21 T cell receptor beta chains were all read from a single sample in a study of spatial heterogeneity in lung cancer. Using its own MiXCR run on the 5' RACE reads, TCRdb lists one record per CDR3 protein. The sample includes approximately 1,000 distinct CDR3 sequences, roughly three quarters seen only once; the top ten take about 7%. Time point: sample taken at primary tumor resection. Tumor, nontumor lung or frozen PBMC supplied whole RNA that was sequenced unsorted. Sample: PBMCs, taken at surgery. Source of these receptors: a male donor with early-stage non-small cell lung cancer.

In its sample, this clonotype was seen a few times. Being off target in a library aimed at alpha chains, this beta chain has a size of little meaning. The CDR3 DNA sequence: TGCAGTGCTAGAGATGCGGCTAGCGGGCGAATATCCTACGAGCAGTACTTC. Its protein product is CSARDAASGRISYEQYF. The J gene is TRBJ2-7, the V gene TRBV20-1; TRBD2 agrees at 8 bases. The CDR3 has 17 residues. J was trimmed by 1 base and V by 0 bases; bases with no gene match: 11. CDR1 DFQATT and CDR2 SNEGSKA come from the germline V gene (reference sequence).

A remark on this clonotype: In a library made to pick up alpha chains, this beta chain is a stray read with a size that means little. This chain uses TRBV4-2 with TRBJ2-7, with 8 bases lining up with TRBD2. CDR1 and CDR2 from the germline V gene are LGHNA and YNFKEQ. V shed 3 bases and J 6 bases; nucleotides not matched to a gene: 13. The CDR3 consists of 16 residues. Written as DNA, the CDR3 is TGTGCCAGCAGCCACTCGGGAGGGGCAGGGCGAAGCGAGCAGTACTTC. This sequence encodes CASSHSGGAGRSEQYF.

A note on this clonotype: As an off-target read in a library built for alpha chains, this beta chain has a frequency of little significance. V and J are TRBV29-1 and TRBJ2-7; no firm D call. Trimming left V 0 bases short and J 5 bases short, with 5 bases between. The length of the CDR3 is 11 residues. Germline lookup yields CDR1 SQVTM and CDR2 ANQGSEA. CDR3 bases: TGCAGCGTTGAAGATCTCGACGAGCAGTACTTC. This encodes CSVEDLDEQYF.

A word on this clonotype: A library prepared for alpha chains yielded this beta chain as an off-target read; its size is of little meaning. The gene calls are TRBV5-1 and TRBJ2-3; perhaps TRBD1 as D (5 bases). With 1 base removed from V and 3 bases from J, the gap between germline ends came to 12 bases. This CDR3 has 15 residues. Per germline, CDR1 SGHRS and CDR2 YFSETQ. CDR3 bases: TGCGCCAGCAGCTTGACAGGTATCGGGACAGATACGCAGTATTTT. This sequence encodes CASSLTGIGTDTQYF.

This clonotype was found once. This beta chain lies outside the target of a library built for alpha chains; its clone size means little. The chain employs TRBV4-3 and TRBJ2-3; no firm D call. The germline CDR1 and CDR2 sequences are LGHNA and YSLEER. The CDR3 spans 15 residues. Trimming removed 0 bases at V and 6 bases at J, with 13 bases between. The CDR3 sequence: CASSQDFNLRDTQYF. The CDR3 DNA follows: TGCGCCAGCAGCCAAGACTTTAACCTGAGGGATACGCAGTATTTT.

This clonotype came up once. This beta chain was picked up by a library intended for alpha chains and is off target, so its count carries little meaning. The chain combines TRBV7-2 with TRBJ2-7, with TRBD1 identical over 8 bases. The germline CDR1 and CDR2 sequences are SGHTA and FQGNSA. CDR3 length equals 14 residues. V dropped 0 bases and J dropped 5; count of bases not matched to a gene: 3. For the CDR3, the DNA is TGTGCCAGCAGCTTAGCACAGGGGGTCCACGAGCAGTACTTC. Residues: CASSLAQGVHEQYF.

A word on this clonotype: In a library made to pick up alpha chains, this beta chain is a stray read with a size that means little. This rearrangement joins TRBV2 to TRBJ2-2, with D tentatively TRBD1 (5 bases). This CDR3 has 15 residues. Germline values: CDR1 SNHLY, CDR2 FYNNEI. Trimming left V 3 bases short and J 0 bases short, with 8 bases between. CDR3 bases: TGTGCCAGCAGTGACGCCAGGGCGAACACCGGGGAGCTGTTTTTT. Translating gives CASSDARANTGELFF.

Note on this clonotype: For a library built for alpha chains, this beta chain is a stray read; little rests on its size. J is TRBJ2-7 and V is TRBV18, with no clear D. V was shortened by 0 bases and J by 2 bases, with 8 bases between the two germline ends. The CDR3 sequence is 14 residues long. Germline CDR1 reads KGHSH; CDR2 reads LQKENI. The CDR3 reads CASSPPGLPYEQYF. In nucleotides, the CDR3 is TGTGCCAGCTCACCACCCGGGCTCCCCTACGAGCAGTACTTC.

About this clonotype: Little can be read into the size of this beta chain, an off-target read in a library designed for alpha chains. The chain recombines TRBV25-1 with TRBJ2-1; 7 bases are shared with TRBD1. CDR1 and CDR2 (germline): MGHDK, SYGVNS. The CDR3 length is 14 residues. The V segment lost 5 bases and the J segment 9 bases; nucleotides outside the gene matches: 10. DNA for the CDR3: TGTGCCAGCAGTCTCGGACAGGACCTAGCTGAGCAGTTCTTC. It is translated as CASSLGQDLAEQFF.

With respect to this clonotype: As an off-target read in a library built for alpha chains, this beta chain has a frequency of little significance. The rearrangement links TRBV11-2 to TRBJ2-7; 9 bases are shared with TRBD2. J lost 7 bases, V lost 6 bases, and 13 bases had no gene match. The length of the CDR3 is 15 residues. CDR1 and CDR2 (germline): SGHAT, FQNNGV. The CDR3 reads CASSLGGLAWREQYF. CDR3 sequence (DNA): TGTGCCAGCAGTCTAGGGGGACTAGCCTGGAGGGAGCAGTACTTC.

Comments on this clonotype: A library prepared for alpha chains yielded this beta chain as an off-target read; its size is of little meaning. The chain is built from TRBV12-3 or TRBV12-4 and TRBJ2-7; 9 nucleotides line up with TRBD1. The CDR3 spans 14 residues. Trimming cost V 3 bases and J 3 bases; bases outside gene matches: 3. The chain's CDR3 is CASSFTGGRYEQYF. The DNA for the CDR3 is TGTGCCAGCAGTTTCACAGGGGGCCGCTACGAGCAGTACTTC.

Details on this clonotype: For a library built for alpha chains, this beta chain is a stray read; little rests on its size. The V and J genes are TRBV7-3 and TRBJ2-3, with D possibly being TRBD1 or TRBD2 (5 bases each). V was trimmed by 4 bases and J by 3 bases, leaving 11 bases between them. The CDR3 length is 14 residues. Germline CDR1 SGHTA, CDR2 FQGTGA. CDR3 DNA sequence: TGTGCCAGCAGCTCTGGGACGGGGACAGATACGCAGTATTTT. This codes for CASSSGTGTDTQYF.

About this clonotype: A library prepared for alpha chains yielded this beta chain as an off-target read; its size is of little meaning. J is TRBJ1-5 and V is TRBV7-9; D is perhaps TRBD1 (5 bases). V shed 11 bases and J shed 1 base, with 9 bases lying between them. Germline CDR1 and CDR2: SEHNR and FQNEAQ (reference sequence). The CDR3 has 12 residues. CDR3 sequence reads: CAVDISNQPQHF. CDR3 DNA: TGTGCCGTGGACATCAGCAATCAGCCCCAGCATTTT.

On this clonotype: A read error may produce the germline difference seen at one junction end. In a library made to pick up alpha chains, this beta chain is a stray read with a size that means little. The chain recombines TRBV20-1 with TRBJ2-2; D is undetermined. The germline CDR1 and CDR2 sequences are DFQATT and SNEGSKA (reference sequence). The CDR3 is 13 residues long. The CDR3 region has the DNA TGCAGTGCTAGGAGATTGAACACTGGGGAGCTGTTTTTT. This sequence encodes CSARRLNTGELFF.

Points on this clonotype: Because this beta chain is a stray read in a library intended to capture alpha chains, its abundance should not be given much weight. CDR3 sequence (DNA): TGTGCCAGCAGCCTGTTGGGGAGAGGGTCTAGGACCGAGACCCAGTACTTC. Residues: CASSLLGRGSRTETQYF. The rearrangement joins TRBV5-6 to TRBJ2-5, with D tentatively TRBD2 (5 bases). With 4 bases removed from V and 5 bases from J, the gap between germline ends came to 24 bases. The CDR3 has 17 residues. In germline, CDR1 is SGHDT, CDR2 YYEEEE.

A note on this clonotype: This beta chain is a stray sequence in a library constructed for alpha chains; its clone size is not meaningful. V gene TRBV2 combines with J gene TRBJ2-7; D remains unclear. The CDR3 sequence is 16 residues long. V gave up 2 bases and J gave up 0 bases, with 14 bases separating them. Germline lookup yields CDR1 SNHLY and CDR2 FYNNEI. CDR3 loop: CASSEQAVRSSYEQYF. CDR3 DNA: TGTGCCAGCAGTGAACAGGCAGTTCGGAGCTCCTACGAGCAGTACTTC.

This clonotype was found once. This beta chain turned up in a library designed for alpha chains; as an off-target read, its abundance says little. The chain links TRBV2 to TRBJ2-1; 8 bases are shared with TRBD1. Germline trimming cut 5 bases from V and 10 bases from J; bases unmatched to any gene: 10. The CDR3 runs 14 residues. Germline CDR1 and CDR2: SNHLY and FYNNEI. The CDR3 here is CASSPRQGAWEQFF. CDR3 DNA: TGTGCCAGCAGTCCCCGGCAGGGGGCTTGGGAGCAGTTCTTC.

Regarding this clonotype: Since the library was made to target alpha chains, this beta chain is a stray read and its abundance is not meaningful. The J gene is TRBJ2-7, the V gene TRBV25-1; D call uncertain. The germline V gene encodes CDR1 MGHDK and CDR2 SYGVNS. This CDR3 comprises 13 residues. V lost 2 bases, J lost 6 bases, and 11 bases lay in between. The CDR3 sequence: CASSEGRRTEQYF. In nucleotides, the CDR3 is TGTGCCAGCAGTGAAGGGCGGCGGACCGAGCAGTACTTC.

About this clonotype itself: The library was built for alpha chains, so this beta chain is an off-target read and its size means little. CDR3 in amino acids: CASSFLKYGYNEQFF. The CDR3, as DNA: TGTGCCAGCAGCTTTTTGAAATACGGGTACAATGAGCAGTTCTTC. The V gene is TRBV11-2, the J gene TRBJ2-1; D uncertain. V shed 3 bases and J shed 4 bases, with 13 bases lying between them. Germline loops: CDR1 SGHAT, CDR2 FQNNGV. CDR3 length: 15 amino acids.

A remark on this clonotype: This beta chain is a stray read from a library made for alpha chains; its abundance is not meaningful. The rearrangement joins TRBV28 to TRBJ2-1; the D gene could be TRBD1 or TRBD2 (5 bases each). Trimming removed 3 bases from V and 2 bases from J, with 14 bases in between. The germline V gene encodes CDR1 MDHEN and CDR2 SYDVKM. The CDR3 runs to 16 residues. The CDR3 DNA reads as TGTGCCAGCAGTTTCCCCCCGGGACGGCCCTACAATGAGCAGTTCTTC. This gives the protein CASSFPPGRPYNEQFF.

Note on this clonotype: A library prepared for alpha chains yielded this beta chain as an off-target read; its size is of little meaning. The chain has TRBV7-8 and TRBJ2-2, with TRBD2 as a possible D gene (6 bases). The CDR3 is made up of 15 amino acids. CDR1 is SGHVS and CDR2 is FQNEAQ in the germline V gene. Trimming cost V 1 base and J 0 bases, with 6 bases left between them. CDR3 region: CASSLERANTGELFF. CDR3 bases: TGTGCCAGCAGCTTAGAGCGGGCGAACACCGGGGAGCTGTTTTTT.